Sequencing of this T cell receptor beta chain was carried out in a study of blood T cell repertoires in COVID-19. Overall study: Acute-phase and convalescent COVID-19 samples originated in the United States, Italy and Spain.

V lost 6 bases, J lost 6 bases, and 18 bases lay in between. From germline, CDR1 is LNHDA and CDR2 SQIVND (reference sequence). The CDR3 extends over 15 amino acids. Measured with immunoSEQ multiplex PCR; TCRdb has only the in-frame clones, and not every one. The sample includes 35,000 to 45,000 clones, approximately 70% of them seen just once. The source material was peripheral blood. The chain has TRBV19 and TRBJ1-5, with D possibly being TRBD1 (5 bases). The source of this sequence is an elderly man with acute or convalescent COVID-19. The CDR3 nucleotides are TGTGCCAGTAGCCTTGGTAGGGGCTCGGGTCAGCCCCAGCATTTT. Protein product: CASSLGRGSGQPQHF.